There are a few counts of the clone carrying this TCR beta chain. Antigen specificity is unknown. The sample originates from a study of T-cell reconstitution after alpha-beta-depleted transplantation in children. This CDR3 has 14 residues. Trimming removed 0 bases from V and 5 bases from J, with 9 bases in between. The germline V gene has CDR1 SGHRS and CDR2 YFSETQ. General study findings and limits: Day-60 TCRbeta diversity that was high in some patients was derived from surviving recipient T cells and thymic progenitors. After transplant, at about two months, alpha-beta T cells were reportedly derived from several hundred expanded graft clones. Counts and diversity of T cells one year after transplant came mostly from newly produced T cells.

TCRbeta library construction was performed incorporating unique molecular identifiers. TCRdb called the PCR reads again in MiXCR, with one record for every CDR3 protein. The data hold roughly 670,000 distinct CDR3 sequences, with around 13% observed a single time. The input for sequencing was PBMCs, taken before TCRalphabeta/CD19-depleted stem cell transplant. The sequence derives from a girl aged 2 to 10 with congenital amegakaryocytic thrombocytopenia, due to receive a stem cell transplant. The gene calls are TRBV5-1 and TRBJ1-5; D is unresolved. CDR3 loop: CASSLGEGHQPQHF. CDR3 DNA sequence: TGCGCCAGCAGCTTGGGGGAAGGCCATCAGCCCCAGCATTTT.